One and the same sample provided the 22 T cell receptor beta chains below, sequenced in a study of cytomegalovirus exposure and HLA in healthy donors. PCR primers comprised 60 Vbeta and 13 Jbeta primers. Sequencing used immunoSEQ multiplex PCR; TCRdb keeps in-frame clones, though not all of them. The table lists about 160,000 clones. Sample: PBMCs. Receptors were obtained from a woman aged 60-75 years in good health and CMV-seronegative.

This rearrangement joins TRBV11-3 to TRBJ2-5, with D unresolved. V was clipped by 5 bases and J by 4 bases, with 11 bases between them. Germline V gives CDR1 SGHNT, CDR2 YENEEA. The CDR3 has 13 amino acids. In DNA, the CDR3 is TGTGCCAGCAGCCGTTCGAGGTTAGAGACCCAGTACTTC. This translates into CASSRSRLETQYF.

The rearrangement uses TRBV4-3 and TRBJ2-7; 10 bases map to TRBD1. J was trimmed by 3 bases and V by 1 base; bases with no gene match: 3. Germline V gene data show CDR1 as LGHNA and CDR2 as YSLEER. The CDR3 has 15 amino acids. CDR3 protein: CASSQGGQGYYEQYF. The CDR3 DNA reads as TGCGCCAGCAGCCAAGGGGGACAGGGGTACTACGAGCAGTACTTC.

J is TRBJ2-2 and V is TRBV2; D unclear. From germline, CDR1 is SNHLY and CDR2 FYNNEI. The CDR3 has 15 amino acids. Trimming removed 4 bases at V and 5 bases at J, with 14 bases between. The chain's CDR3 is CASSAQVVWTGELFF. The CDR3 region has the DNA TGTGCCAGCAGTGCCCAGGTTGTGTGGACCGGGGAGCTGTTTTTT.

The rearrangement joins TRBV7-6 to TRBJ2-7; 9 bases agree with TRBD2. V lost 2 bases and J lost 5; bases outside the gene matches: 10. From germline, CDR1 is SGHVS and CDR2 FNYEAQ. CDR3 size: 16 residues. The CDR3 nucleotides read TGTGCCAGCAGCTTATTAGGGAGCGGGGGGTTTCACGAGCAGTACTTC. This codes for CASSLLGSGGFHEQYF.

The CDR3 DNA is TGTGCCAGCAGCCAACGGGCGGGGAGCCACAATGAGCAGTTCTTC. Its translation is CASSQRAGSHNEQFF. This chain links TRBV7-3 with TRBJ2-1, with D possibly matching TRBD2 (6 bases). Trimming shortened V by 5 bases and J by 5 bases, and 16 bases separated the two germline ends. The germline CDR1 and CDR2 sequences are SGHTA and FQGTGA. The CDR3 has 15 amino acids.

This rearrangement joins TRBV18 to TRBJ2-1; 10 bases align to TRBD1. Germline V CDR1 and CDR2: KGHSH, LQKENI. With V trimmed by 3 bases and J by 5 bases, 1 base remained unmatched. The CDR3 loop spans 14 amino acids. CDR3 nucleotide sequence: TGTGCCAGCTCACCGGGACAGGGGCACAATGAGCAGTTCTTC. Its protein is CASSPGQGHNEQFF.

The gene calls are TRBV7-2 and TRBJ1-2; D remains unclear. Germline V gene lookup returns CDR1 SGHTA and CDR2 FQGNSA. The CDR3 runs to 14 residues. V was trimmed by 5 bases and J by 0 bases, leaving 10 bases between them. The CDR3 DNA sequence: TGTGCCAGCAGCCCGTCGGACTCTAACTATGGCTACACCTTC. It translates to CASSPSDSNYGYTF.

This chain connects TRBV2 to TRBJ1-1; 7 bases fit TRBD1. The CDR3 consists of 15 residues. From germline, CDR1 is SNHLY and CDR2 FYNNEI. With 7 bases clipped from V and 0 bases from J, the junction kept 8 bases outside the gene matches. CDR3 sequence reads: CASTVTQGMNTEAFF. CDR3 DNA: TGTGCCAGCACCGTGACACAGGGGATGAACACTGAAGCTTTCTTT.

This chain connects TRBV18 to TRBJ1-1, with TRBD1 matching over 7 bases. This CDR3 region has 13 residues. The V and J ends lost 8 bases and 3 bases, in that order; junction bases with no gene match: 6. The germline V gene has CDR1 KGHSH and CDR2 LQKENI. The CDR3 spells CASTQGRDTEAFF. The CDR3 DNA follows: TGTGCCAGCACACAGGGGAGGGACACTGAAGCTTTCTTT.

The rearrangement joins TRBV6-5 to TRBJ2-7; TRBD1 matches at 7 bases. V lost 6 bases and J lost 7; bases outside the gene matches: 9. Looked up from germline, CDR1 is MNHEY and CDR2 is SVGAGI. The CDR3 spans 13 residues. CDR3 residues: CASSKRQGGEQYF. Here the CDR3 DNA reads TGTGCCAGCAGCAAACGACAGGGTGGTGAGCAGTACTTC.

The rearrangement uses TRBV6-5 and TRBJ1-2, with 7 positions matching TRBD1. CDR1 MNHEY and CDR2 SVGAGI come from the germline V gene. V lost 6 bases and J lost 3; bases outside the gene matches: 4. The CDR3 loop spans 13 amino acids. The chain's CDR3 is CASRRQGDYGYTF. In DNA, the CDR3 is TGTGCCAGCAGACGACAGGGTGACTATGGCTACACCTTC.

V usage is TRBV4-3 and J usage is TRBJ2-1; D is possibly TRBD2 (5 bases). Germline CDR1 reads LGHNA; CDR2 reads YSLEER. V was shortened by 2 bases and J by 6 bases, with 20 bases between the two germline ends. The CDR3 length is 17 residues. The CDR3 protein is CASSQSARGLGFNEQFF. In DNA form, the CDR3 reads TGCGCCAGCAGCCAATCTGCAAGAGGACTCGGGTTCAATGAGCAGTTCTTC.

The chain is built from TRBV2 and TRBJ1-5; perhaps TRBD1 as D (5 bases). The V and J ends lost 5 bases and 0 bases respectively, with 14 bases between them. The CDR3 extends over 16 amino acids. Germline loops: CDR1 SNHLY, CDR2 FYNNEI. CDR3 sequence (DNA): TGTGCCAGCAGTTCCCGGTTGGGGGGTAGCAATCAGCCCCAGCATTTT. This codes for CASSSRLGGSNQPQHF.

The rearrangement joins TRBV10-3 to TRBJ1-6, with D unclear. This CDR3 contains 13 residues. Between the trimmed V and J ends, which lost 10 bases and 8 bases, there was a span of 15 bases. In germline, CDR1 is ENHRY, CDR2 SYGVKD. CDR3 sequence reads: CATKGDADSPLHF. Here the CDR3 DNA reads TGTGCCACCAAGGGAGATGCGGATTCACCCCTCCACTTT.

The V gene is TRBV7-2, the J gene TRBJ1-1; TRBD1 aligns across 11 bases. CDR1 is SGHTA, CDR2 FQGNSA, per germline. V lost 5 bases and J lost 4; bases outside the gene matches: 15. CDR3 length: 18 residues. The CDR3 DNA sequence: TGTGCCAGCAGCCCGTCCGGATGGACAGGGGGCGACGGCACTGAAGCTTTCTTT. Encoded protein: CASSPSGWTGGDGTEAFF. Variable domain in full (rest from reference TRBV7-2 and TRBJ1-1): GAGVSQSPSNKVTEKGKDVELRCDPISGHTALYWYRQSLGQGLEFLIYFQGNSAPDKSGLPSDRFSAERTGGSVSTLTIQRTQQEDSAVYLCASSPSGWTGGDGTEAFFGQGTRLTVV.

The chain carries TRBV5-5 and TRBJ2-1; 8 bases fit TRBD1. This CDR3 has 16 amino acids. Per germline, CDR1 SGHKS and CDR2 YYEKEE (reference sequence). Germline trimming cut 4 bases from V and 0 bases from J; bases unmatched to any gene: 6. CDR3 DNA sequence: TGTGCCAGCAGCGCGGGACAGGTGAGCTCCTACAATGAGCAGTTCTTC. Protein sequence: CASSAGQVSSYNEQFF. The variable domain in full, completed from reference TRBV5-5 and TRBJ2-1, reads DAGVTQSPTHLIKTRGQQVTLRCSPISGHKSVSWYQQVLGQGPQFIFQYYEKEERGRGNFPDRFSARQFPNYSSELNVNALLLGDSALYLCASSAGQVSSYNEQFFGPGTRLTVL.

This chain's CDR3 is CASSYRGLSDGNTIYF. The CDR3 bases are TGTGCCAGCAGTTACAGGGGCCTGTCTGACGGAAACACCATATATTTT. The chain carries TRBV5-4 and TRBJ1-3; 7 bases match TRBD1. The CDR3 length is 16 residues. Germline-derived CDR1 and CDR2 are SGHNT and YYREEE (reference sequence). V gave up 5 bases and J gave up 4 bases; unmatched junction bases: 12. Looking up the rest from reference TRBV5-4 and TRBJ1-3 gives the full variable domain: ETGVTQSPTHLIKTRGQQVTLRCSSQSGHNTVSWYQQALGQGPQFIFQYYREEENGRGNFPPRFSGLQFPNYSSELNVNALELDDSALYLCASSYRGLSDGNTIYFGEGSWLTVV.

This chain uses TRBV7-9 with TRBJ2-7; 9 bases map to TRBD1. The CDR3 sequence is 16 residues long. The V gene end was trimmed by 3 bases and the J gene end by 0 bases; junction bases not matched to a gene: 6. Germline values: CDR1 SEHNR, CDR2 FQNEAQ (reference sequence). The CDR3 is CASSFSGTGSSYEQYF. CDR3 in DNA: TGTGCCAGCAGCTTTTCCGGGACAGGGAGCTCCTACGAGCAGTACTTC.

The J gene is TRBJ2-1, the V gene TRBV15; D possibly corresponds to TRBD2 (6 bases). CDR3 length equals 14 residues. Germline loops: CDR1 LNHNV, CDR2 YYDKDF (reference sequence). Between the trimmed V and J ends, which lost 3 bases and 0 bases, there was a span of 6 bases. DNA of the CDR3: TGTGCCACCAGCAGCGGGAGCTCCTACAATGAGCAGTTCTTC. The encoded protein is CATSSGSSYNEQFF.

For the CDR3, the DNA is TGTGCCAGCAGTGTAGAGGGCTATGGCTACACCTTC. It translates to CASSVEGYGYTF. J is TRBJ1-2 and V is TRBV6-1, with unresolved D. Germline CDR1 reads MNHNS; CDR2 reads SASEGT. The length of the CDR3 is 12 residues. With 4 bases removed from V and 4 bases from J, the gap between germline ends came to 7 bases.

The chain couples TRBV29-1 to TRBJ2-5; tentatively, D is TRBD1 (5 bases). The V end was cut by 4 bases, the J end by 5 bases, with 11 bases between. This CDR3 spans 12 amino acids. CDR1 and CDR2 from the germline V gene are SQVTM and ANQGSEA. The CDR3: CSVVPGAETQYF. The CDR3 DNA reads TGCAGCGTTGTCCCTGGGGCTGAGACCCAGTACTTC.

CDR3 region: CASSAVQGTNPLAKNIQYF. The CDR3 DNA is TGTGCCAGCAGCGCCGTACAGGGTACGAACCCTCTAGCCAAAAACATTCAGTACTTC. The chain employs TRBV7-9 and TRBJ2-4; tentatively, D is TRBD1 (6 bases). Germline V gene data show CDR1 as SEHNR and CDR2 as FQNEAQ (reference sequence). Trimming removed 5 bases from V and 0 bases from J, with 23 bases in between. The CDR3 covers 19 residues.